This TCR beta chain was observed in a study of CD4 and CD8 cells across lung adenocarcinoma regions (dated by TCRdb to about 2018). With respect to the entire study: The study examined intratumor heterogeneity of the T cell receptor repertoire by comparing tumor centers with tumor margins.

The germline V gene supplies CDR1 MGHRA and CDR2 YSYEKL. The CDR3 goes from the cysteine to the phenylalanine over 14 residues. Only the CDR3 DNA stays, 42 bases, in frame from base 1. The donors were patients who had localized lung adenocarcinoma, which is a subtype of non-small cell lung cancer. The margins of localized lung adenocarcinomas were where the samples came from. CD8+ T cells from tumor tissue were profiled separately from CD4+ T cells for TCR repertoire analysis. Libraries were built with PCR. The data were produced on a HiSeq X Ten. The public reads were reprocessed in TCRdb via fastp at Q25 and MiXCR, keeping in-frame beta chains. Identical CDR3 proteins give one entry, which carries the most common genes and DNA. The sample includes around 20,000 distinct CDR3 sequences, with 40% to 60% observed a single time. Together, the top ten hold 34% of the sample. About this clonotype itself: Its cognate antigen has yet to be identified. No much larger clonotype is one base removed from it; base qualities were not supplied.

The source material was CD8+ T cells from the margin of a lung tumor. What the cell subset or site label conveys for this sample: tumor margin region. The chain was built from TRBV4-1 and TRBJ2-1, with no reliable assignment of the D segment. The DNA end is a closer match to TRBJ2-5, so the J assignment may be wrong. This TCR came from a male donor with lung adenocarcinoma. The CD4 and CD8 labels of this study may be unreliable. DNA sequence: TGCGCCAGCAGCCAATTTCAGGATTCGGAGACCCAGTACTTC. Its amino acids are CASSQFQDSETQYF.